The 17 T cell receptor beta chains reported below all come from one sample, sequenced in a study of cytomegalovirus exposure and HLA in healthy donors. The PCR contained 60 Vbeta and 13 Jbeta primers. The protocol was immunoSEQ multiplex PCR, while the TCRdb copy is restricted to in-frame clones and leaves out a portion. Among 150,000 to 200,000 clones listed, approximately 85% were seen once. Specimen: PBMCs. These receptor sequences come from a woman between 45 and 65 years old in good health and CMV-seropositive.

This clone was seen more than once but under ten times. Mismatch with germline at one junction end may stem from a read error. Here the CDR3 reads CASSLGDRAFF. DNA for the CDR3: TGCGCCAGCAGCCTTGGGGACAGGGCTTTTTTC. The rearrangement uses TRBV4-3 and TRBJ1-2; 9 positions match TRBD1. CDR1 is LGHNA, CDR2 YSLEER, per germline. The CDR3 length is 11 residues.

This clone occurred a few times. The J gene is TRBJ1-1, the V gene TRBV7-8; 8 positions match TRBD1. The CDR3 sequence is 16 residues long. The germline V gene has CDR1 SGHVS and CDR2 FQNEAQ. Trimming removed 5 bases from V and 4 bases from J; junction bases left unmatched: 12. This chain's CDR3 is CASSRGQGGRGTEAFF. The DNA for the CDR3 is TGTGCCAGCAGCCGAGGACAGGGTGGTAGGGGCACTGAAGCTTTCTTT. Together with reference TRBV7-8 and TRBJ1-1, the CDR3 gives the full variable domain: GAGVSQSPRYKVAKRGQDVALRCDPISGHVSLFWYQQALGQGPEFLTYFQNEAQLDKSGLPSDRFFAERPEGSVSTLKIQRTQQEDSAVYLCASSRGQGGRGTEAFFGQGTRLTVV.

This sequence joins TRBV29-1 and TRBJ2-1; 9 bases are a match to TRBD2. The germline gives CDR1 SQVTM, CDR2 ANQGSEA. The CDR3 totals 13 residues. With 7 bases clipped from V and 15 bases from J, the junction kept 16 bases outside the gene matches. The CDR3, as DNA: TGCAGCGCCATCCTGACTAGCGGACTGTTTCCGTTCTTC. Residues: CSAILTSGLFPFF.

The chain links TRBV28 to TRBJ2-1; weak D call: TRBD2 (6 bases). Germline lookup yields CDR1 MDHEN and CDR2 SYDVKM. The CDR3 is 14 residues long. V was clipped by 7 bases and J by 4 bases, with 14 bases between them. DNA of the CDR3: TGTGCCAGCATAAGGGGCGGGGCGTACAATGAGCAGTTCTTC. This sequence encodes CASIRGGAYNEQFF. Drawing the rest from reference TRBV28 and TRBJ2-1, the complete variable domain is DVKVTQSSRYLVKRTGEKVFLECVQDMDHENMFWYRQDPGLGLRLIYFSYDVKMKEKGDIPEGYSVSREKKERFSLILESASTNQTSMYLCASIRGGAYNEQFFGPGTRLTVL.

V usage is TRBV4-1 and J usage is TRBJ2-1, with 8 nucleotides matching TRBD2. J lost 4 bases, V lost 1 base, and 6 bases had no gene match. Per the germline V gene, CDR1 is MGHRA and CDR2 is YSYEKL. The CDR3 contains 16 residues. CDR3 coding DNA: TGCGCCAGCAGCCAAGTCGGGAGGGCCCATTACAATGAGCAGTTCTTC. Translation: CASSQVGRAHYNEQFF.

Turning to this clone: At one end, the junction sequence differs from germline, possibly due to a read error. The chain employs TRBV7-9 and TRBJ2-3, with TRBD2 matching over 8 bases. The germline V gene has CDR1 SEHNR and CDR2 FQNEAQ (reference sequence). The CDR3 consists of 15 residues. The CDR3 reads CSSSRTREGTDTQYF. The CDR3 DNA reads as TGTTCCAGCAGCCGCACTCGGGAGGGAACAGATACGCAGTATTTT.

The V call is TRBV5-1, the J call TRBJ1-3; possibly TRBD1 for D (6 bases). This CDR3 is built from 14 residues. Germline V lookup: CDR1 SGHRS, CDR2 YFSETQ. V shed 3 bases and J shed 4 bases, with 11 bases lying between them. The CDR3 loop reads CASSSGHPGNTIYF. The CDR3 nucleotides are TGCGCCAGCAGCTCGGGACATCCCGGAAACACCATATATTTT.

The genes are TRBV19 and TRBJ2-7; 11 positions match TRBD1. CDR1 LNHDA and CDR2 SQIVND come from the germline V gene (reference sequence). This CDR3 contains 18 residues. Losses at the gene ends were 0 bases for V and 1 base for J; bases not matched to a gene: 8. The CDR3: CASSIDHRGQGGSYEQYF. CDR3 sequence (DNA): TGTGCCAGTAGTATAGATCATAGGGGACAGGGGGGATCCTACGAGCAGTACTTC.

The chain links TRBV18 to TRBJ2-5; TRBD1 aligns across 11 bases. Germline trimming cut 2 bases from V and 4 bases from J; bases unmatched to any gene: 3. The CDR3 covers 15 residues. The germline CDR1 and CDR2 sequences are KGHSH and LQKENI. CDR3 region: CASSPRTGGRETQYF. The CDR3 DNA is TGTGCCAGCTCACCAAGGACAGGGGGCCGAGAGACCCAGTACTTC.

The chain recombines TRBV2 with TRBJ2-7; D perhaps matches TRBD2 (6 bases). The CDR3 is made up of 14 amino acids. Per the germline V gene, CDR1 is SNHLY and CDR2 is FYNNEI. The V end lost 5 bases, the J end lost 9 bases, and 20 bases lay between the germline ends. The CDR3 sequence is CASSMDGGLRGQYF. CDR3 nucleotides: TGTGCCAGCAGTATGGACGGGGGTTTACGTGGGCAGTACTTC.

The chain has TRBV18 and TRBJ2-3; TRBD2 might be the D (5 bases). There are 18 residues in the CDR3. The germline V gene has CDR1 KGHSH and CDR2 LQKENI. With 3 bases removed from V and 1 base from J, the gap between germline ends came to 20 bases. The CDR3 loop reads CASSPQTSGSRGTDTQYF. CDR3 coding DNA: TGTGCCAGCTCACCTCAGACAAGCGGCTCGCGGGGCACAGATACGCAGTATTTT.

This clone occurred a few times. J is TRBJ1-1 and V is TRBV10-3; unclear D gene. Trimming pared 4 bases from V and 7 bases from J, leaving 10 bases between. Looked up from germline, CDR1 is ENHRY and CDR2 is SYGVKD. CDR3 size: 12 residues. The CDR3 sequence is CAISGALREAFF. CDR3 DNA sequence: TGTGCCATCAGTGGCGCGCTCCGTGAAGCTTTCTTT.

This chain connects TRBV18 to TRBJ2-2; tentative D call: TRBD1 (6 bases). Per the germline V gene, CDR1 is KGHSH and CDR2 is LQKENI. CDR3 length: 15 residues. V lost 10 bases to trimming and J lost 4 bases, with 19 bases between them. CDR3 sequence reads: CATRGDTGITGELFF. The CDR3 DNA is TGTGCCACCAGGGGAGATACGGGTATCACCGGGGAGCTGTTTTTT.

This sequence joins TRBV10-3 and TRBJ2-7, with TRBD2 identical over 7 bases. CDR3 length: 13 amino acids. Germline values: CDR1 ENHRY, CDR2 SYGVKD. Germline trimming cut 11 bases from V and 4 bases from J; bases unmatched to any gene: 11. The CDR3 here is CALGAGVGYEQYF. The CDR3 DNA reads TGTGCCCTGGGCGCGGGGGTTGGGTACGAGCAGTACTTC.

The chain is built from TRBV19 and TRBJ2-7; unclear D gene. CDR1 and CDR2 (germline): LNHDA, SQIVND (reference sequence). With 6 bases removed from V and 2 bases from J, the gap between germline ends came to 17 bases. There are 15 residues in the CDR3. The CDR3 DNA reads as TGTGCCAGTAGGCAAACCGCAGGATCTACCTACGAGCAGTACTTC. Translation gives CASRQTAGSTYEQYF.

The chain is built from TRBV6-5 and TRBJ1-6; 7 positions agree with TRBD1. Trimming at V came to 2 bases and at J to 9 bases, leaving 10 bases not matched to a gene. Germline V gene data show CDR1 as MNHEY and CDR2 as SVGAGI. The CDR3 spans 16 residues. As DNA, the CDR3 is TGTGCCAGCAGTTACGGCCAGACAGGGATGGGTTCACCCCTCCACTTT. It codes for CASSYGQTGMGSPLHF.

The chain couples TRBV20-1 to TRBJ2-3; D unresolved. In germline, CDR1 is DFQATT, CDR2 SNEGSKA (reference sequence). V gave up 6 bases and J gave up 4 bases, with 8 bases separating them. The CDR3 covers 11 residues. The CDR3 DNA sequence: TGCAGTGCCCCCAGTTCAGATACGCAGTATTTT. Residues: CSAPSSDTQYF.